This T cell receptor beta chain emerged from a study of Tregs in tolerant kidney transplant recipients. CDR1 SGHTA and CDR2 FQGNSA come from the germline V gene. Trimming removed 2 bases at V and 1 base at J, with 8 bases between. CDR3 size: 14 residues. Measured with immunoSEQ multiplex PCR; TCRdb has only the in-frame clones, and not every one. The sample includes fewer than 80,000 clones, nearly 98% seen only once; the top ten take around 0.34%. A remark on this clone: Its target is not known.

CD4+CD25+CD127- Tregs, CD4+CD25- non-Tregs, CD4 and CD8 cells were sorted. Study-level findings and limits: Tregs expanded with activated donor B cells seemed most donor-specific. Biological reproducibility was not directly addressed in this study. Antigen-driven expansion was suggested because donor-specific Tregs expanded more than all Tregs in tolerant patients.

The sequence came from a human donor who received a combined kidney and bone marrow transplant. The source was Tregs from blood, collected before the transplant. V and J are TRBV7-2 and TRBJ2-5; D is undetermined. The CDR3 spells CASSLSLVQETQYF. CDR3 DNA sequence: TGTGCCAGCAGCTTAAGCCTCGTCCAAGAGACCCAGTACTTC.